A selection of T cell receptor beta chains follows, all from one sample in a study of blood T cell repertoires in COVID-19. Generated by immunoSEQ multiplex PCR, the TCRdb table keeps only in-frame clones and is missing some. This table holds 150,000 to 200,000 clones, 65% to 85% found once. The sample was peripheral blood. The receptors shown here come from a human donor with acute or convalescent COVID-19. The donor label of this sample is uncertain. CDR3s include the opening cysteine and the closing phenylalanine or tryptophan. The order of the fields is D gene, clone size, J gene, V gene, CDR3 protein, CDR3 DNA. D genes are given only for firm matches. Clone size is given for some rows only: seen once, a few or many times, or a class if the clone is expanded.

d_call: TRBD1
clone_size: .
j_call: TRBJ1-2
v_call: TRBV3-1/TRBV3-2
cdr3_aa: CASSHVRGSSVYGYTF
cdr3_nt: TGTGCCAGCAGCCACGTCAGGGGGTCCTCGGTCTATGGCTACACCTTC

d_call: TRBD1
clone_size: .
j_call: TRBJ1-1
v_call: TRBV5-4
cdr3_aa: CASSYGTGAGRTEAFF
cdr3_nt: TGTGCCAGCAGCTACGGGACAGGGGCTGGTCGAACTGAAGCTTTCTTT

d_call: TRBD1
clone_size: .
j_call: TRBJ1-4
v_call: TRBV5-1
cdr3_aa: CASSLSGQGATNEKLFF
cdr3_nt: TGCGCCAGCAGCTTGAGCGGACAGGGAGCAACTAATGAAAAACTGTTTTTT

d_call: TRBD1
clone_size: few
j_call: TRBJ2-7
v_call: TRBV5-1
cdr3_aa: CASSLGGQGGYEQYF
cdr3_nt: TGCGCCAGCAGCTTGGGGGGACAGGGAGGCTACGAGCAGTACTTC

d_call: TRBD2
clone_size: .
j_call: TRBJ2-5
v_call: TRBV5-8
cdr3_aa: CASSLGLAGVQETQYF
cdr3_nt: TGTGCCAGCAGCTTGGGACTAGCGGGGGTCCAAGAGACCCAGTACTTC

d_call: .
clone_size: .
j_call: TRBJ1-5
v_call: TRBV29-1
cdr3_aa: CSVGQPPYQPQHF
cdr3_nt: TGCAGCGTTGGACAGCCTCCTTATCAGCCCCAGCATTTT

d_call: TRBD1
clone_size: .
j_call: TRBJ2-1
v_call: TRBV5-1
cdr3_aa: CASSPGQVSYNEQFF
cdr3_nt: TGCGCCAGCAGCCCGGGACAGGTTTCCTACAATGAGCAGTTCTTC

d_call: .
clone_size: .
j_call: TRBJ2-1
v_call: TRBV6-6
cdr3_aa: CASSSLRWGDEQFF
cdr3_nt: TGTGCCAGCAGTTCTCTCCGATGGGGCGATGAGCAGTTCTTC

d_call: .
clone_size: .
j_call: TRBJ2-7
v_call: TRBV29-1
cdr3_aa: CSVTRAYEQYF
cdr3_nt: TGCAGCGTTACGAGGGCCTACGAGCAGTACTTC

d_call: TRBD2
clone_size: few
j_call: TRBJ2-1
v_call: TRBV3-1/TRBV3-2
cdr3_aa: CASSPTTNGRRANNEQFF
cdr3_nt: TGTGCCAGCAGCCCCACTACCAACGGGAGGCGGGCAAATAATGAGCAGTTCTTC

d_call: .
clone_size: .
j_call: TRBJ1-5
v_call: TRBV6-5
cdr3_aa: CASSSGLRSNQPQHF
cdr3_nt: TGTGCCAGCAGTTCAGGGTTAAGGAGCAATCAGCCCCAGCATTTT

d_call: TRBD1
clone_size: .
j_call: TRBJ1-3
v_call: TRBV30
cdr3_aa: CAWSVLTGAGNTIYF
cdr3_nt: TGTGCCTGGAGTGTGTTAACAGGGGCCGGAAACACCATATATTTT

d_call: .
clone_size: once
j_call: TRBJ1-1
v_call: TRBV6-5
cdr3_aa: CASYPSPTEAFF
cdr3_nt: TGTGCCAGCTATCCTTCCCCGACTGAAGCTTTCTTT

d_call: .
clone_size: .
j_call: TRBJ1-6
v_call: TRBV3-1/TRBV3-2
cdr3_aa: CASSPSGALNSPLHF
cdr3_nt: TGTGCCAGCAGCCCCTCAGGGGCCCTCAATTCACCCCTCCACTTT

d_call: TRBD1
clone_size: .
j_call: TRBJ2-7
v_call: TRBV5-1
cdr3_aa: CASSLGQGPYEQYF
cdr3_nt: TGCGCCAGCAGCTTGGGACAGGGCCCCTACGAGCAGTACTTC

d_call: TRBD1
clone_size: .
j_call: TRBJ1-2
v_call: TRBV19
cdr3_aa: CASRTGDGYTF
cdr3_nt: TGTGCCAGCCGGACAGGGGATGGCTACACCTTC

d_call: TRBD2
clone_size: .
j_call: TRBJ2-1
v_call: TRBV30
cdr3_aa: CAWSRSSGKEFF
cdr3_nt: TGTGCCTGGAGCAGATCTAGCGGAAAGGAGTTCTTC

d_call: TRBD1
clone_size: .
j_call: TRBJ2-3
v_call: TRBV15
cdr3_aa: CATSRDEEGQGRSSTDTQYF
cdr3_nt: TGTGCCACCAGCAGAGATGAGGAGGGACAGGGGAGAAGTAGCACAGATACGCAGTATTTT

d_call: .
clone_size: .
j_call: TRBJ1-3
v_call: TRBV7-9
cdr3_aa: CAVRRDFYTIYF
cdr3_nt: TGTGCCGTACGCCGGGACTTCTACACCATATATTTT

d_call: TRBD2
clone_size: .
j_call: TRBJ2-2
v_call: TRBV4-1
cdr3_aa: CASSQDLRTSGGSDAGELFF
cdr3_nt: TGCGCCAGCAGCCAAGATCTTAGAACTAGCGGGGGGTCTGACGCCGGGGAGCTGTTTTTT

d_call: TRBD1
clone_size: .
j_call: TRBJ2-1
v_call: TRBV18
cdr3_aa: CASSPGTGGEWSNEQFF
cdr3_nt: TGTGCCAGCTCACCCGGGACAGGGGGCGAATGGTCCAATGAGCAGTTCTTC

d_call: .
clone_size: .
j_call: TRBJ2-2
v_call: TRBV19
cdr3_aa: CASSILEATGELFF
cdr3_nt: TGTGCCAGTAGTATACTTGAGGCCACCGGGGAGCTGTTTTTT

d_call: TRBD1
clone_size: .
j_call: TRBJ1-2
v_call: TRBV28
cdr3_aa: CASRIRGQGARGYTF
cdr3_nt: TGTGCCAGCAGGATCCGGGGACAGGGGGCGCGGGGCTACACCTTC

d_call: .
clone_size: .
j_call: TRBJ1-1
v_call: TRBV5-6
cdr3_aa: CASSLFGPRVETDTEAFF
cdr3_nt: TGTGCCAGCAGCTTGTTCGGCCCCAGGGTGGAGACGGACACTGAAGCTTTCTTT

d_call: TRBD1
clone_size: .
j_call: TRBJ2-3
v_call: TRBV3-1/TRBV3-2
cdr3_aa: CASSYGQGPTDTQYF
cdr3_nt: TGTGCCAGCAGCTACGGACAGGGACCAACAGATACGCAGTATTTT

d_call: TRBD1
clone_size: .
j_call: TRBJ2-3
v_call: TRBV28
cdr3_aa: CASSGGQGLTDTQYF
cdr3_nt: TGTGCCAGCAGTGGCGGACAGGGCTTGACAGATACGCAGTATTTT

d_call: .
clone_size: few
j_call: TRBJ2-2
v_call: TRBV5-1
cdr3_aa: CASSPEVRNTGELFF
cdr3_nt: TGCGCCAGCAGCCCAGAGGTGAGGAACACCGGGGAGCTGTTTTTT

d_call: .
clone_size: .
j_call: TRBJ2-2
v_call: TRBV6-6
cdr3_aa: CASSPQETGELFF
cdr3_nt: TGTGCCAGCAGTCCCCAGGAAACCGGGGAGCTGTTTTTT

d_call: TRBD1
clone_size: .
j_call: TRBJ1-2
v_call: TRBV19
cdr3_aa: CASSPGTANYGYTF
cdr3_nt: TGTGCCAGTAGTCCAGGGACAGCCAACTATGGCTACACCTTC

d_call: .
clone_size: .
j_call: TRBJ2-3
v_call: TRBV29-1
cdr3_aa: CSVGSDSSTDTQYF
cdr3_nt: TGCAGCGTTGGGAGTGATAGTAGCACAGATACGCAGTATTTT

d_call: .
clone_size: .
j_call: TRBJ2-7
v_call: TRBV6-5
cdr3_aa: CASLRTATYEQYF
cdr3_nt: TGTGCCAGCCTTAGGACTGCTACCTACGAGCAGTACTTC

d_call: TRBD2
clone_size: .
j_call: TRBJ2-1
v_call: TRBV4-1
cdr3_aa: CASSHPLAGGPAYNEQFF
cdr3_nt: TGCGCCAGCAGCCACCCTTTAGCGGGAGGCCCTGCCTACAATGAGCAGTTCTTC

d_call: .
clone_size: .
j_call: TRBJ2-7
v_call: TRBV27
cdr3_aa: CASSFHRETAYEQYF
cdr3_nt: TGTGCCAGCAGTTTCCACAGGGAAACGGCCTACGAGCAGTACTTC

d_call: .
clone_size: .
j_call: TRBJ2-7
v_call: TRBV29-1
cdr3_aa: CSVELPNYEQYF
cdr3_nt: TGCAGCGTTGAACTACCGAACTACGAGCAGTACTTC

d_call: TRBD2
clone_size: .
j_call: TRBJ2-3
v_call: TRBV4-1
cdr3_aa: CASSPIPGLAGGRRTGTDTQYF
cdr3_nt: TGCGCCAGCAGCCCGATACCCGGACTAGCGGGAGGGCGAAGGACAGGCACAGATACGCAGTATTTT

d_call: .
clone_size: .
j_call: TRBJ1-5
v_call: TRBV9
cdr3_aa: CASSVDSQGPQHF
cdr3_nt: TGTGCCAGCAGCGTAGACAGTCAGGGGCCCCAGCATTTT

d_call: TRBD2
clone_size: once
j_call: TRBJ2-1
v_call: TRBV5-4
cdr3_aa: CASSPGTSGGHNEQFF
cdr3_nt: TGTGCCAGCAGCCCAGGGACTAGCGGGGGGCACAATGAGCAGTTCTTC

d_call: TRBD1
clone_size: .
j_call: TRBJ2-5
v_call: TRBV2
cdr3_aa: CASSELLSGGGYF
cdr3_nt: TGTGCCAGCAGTGAGCTTTTGTCAGGGGGCGGATACTTC

d_call: TRBD2
clone_size: .
j_call: TRBJ2-1
v_call: TRBV5-6
cdr3_aa: CASSLGLAGAGEQFF
cdr3_nt: TGTGCCAGCAGCTTGGGCCTAGCGGGAGCCGGTGAGCAGTTCTTC

d_call: TRBD1
clone_size: .
j_call: TRBJ2-1
v_call: TRBV29-1
cdr3_aa: CSVGGAWQGAQSSYNEQFF
cdr3_nt: TGCAGCGTTGGGGGAGCGTGGCAGGGGGCGCAAAGCTCCTACAATGAGCAGTTCTTC

d_call: .
clone_size: .
j_call: TRBJ2-1
v_call: TRBV10-3
cdr3_aa: CAISESGGVNNEQFF
cdr3_nt: TGTGCCATCAGTGAGTCGGGCGGGGTTAACAATGAGCAGTTCTTC

d_call: TRBD1
clone_size: .
j_call: TRBJ1-2
v_call: TRBV5-6
cdr3_aa: CASSHGQGINYGYTF
cdr3_nt: TGTGCCAGCAGCCACGGACAGGGGATTAACTATGGCTACACCTTC

d_call: .
clone_size: .
j_call: TRBJ1-2
v_call: TRBV7-9
cdr3_aa: CASSSVANYGYTF
cdr3_nt: TGTGCCAGCAGCTCGGTAGCTAACTATGGCTACACCTTC

d_call: TRBD1
clone_size: once
j_call: TRBJ1-2
v_call: TRBV29-1
cdr3_aa: CSALTGAGDYGYTF
cdr3_nt: TGCAGCGCTCTGACAGGGGCCGGCGACTATGGCTACACCTTC

d_call: .
clone_size: few
j_call: TRBJ1-1
v_call: TRBV28
cdr3_aa: CASSSGGAFF
cdr3_nt: TGTGCCAGCAGTTCCGGAGGAGCTTTCTTT

d_call: .
clone_size: .
j_call: TRBJ1-3
v_call: TRBV6-5
cdr3_aa: CASSYDSSGNTIYF
cdr3_nt: TGTGCCAGCAGTTACGACAGCTCTGGAAACACCATATATTTT

d_call: .
clone_size: .
j_call: TRBJ1-4
v_call: TRBV7-8
cdr3_aa: CASSLFSGEKLFF
cdr3_nt: TGTGCCAGCAGCTTATTTTCGGGGGAAAAACTGTTTTTT

d_call: TRBD2
clone_size: .
j_call: TRBJ2-7
v_call: TRBV6-6
cdr3_aa: CASSRRYLSGRANEQYF
cdr3_nt: TGTGCCAGCAGTCGGCGATATCTAAGTGGGAGGGCCAACGAGCAGTACTTC

d_call: TRBD1
clone_size: .
j_call: TRBJ2-7
v_call: TRBV13
cdr3_aa: CASSFRLSPGTGVPEQYF
cdr3_nt: TGTGCCAGCAGCTTTAGACTTTCCCCCGGGACAGGGGTGCCCGAGCAGTACTTC

d_call: .
clone_size: .
j_call: TRBJ1-2
v_call: TRBV9
cdr3_aa: CASSVRENYGYTF
cdr3_nt: TGTGCCAGCAGCGTGAGGGAAAACTATGGCTACACCTTC

d_call: .
clone_size: .
j_call: TRBJ1-2
v_call: TRBV10-1
cdr3_aa: CASTPTVYGYTF
cdr3_nt: TGCGCCAGCACCCCGACAGTCTATGGCTACACCTTC

d_call: .
clone_size: once
j_call: TRBJ2-7
v_call: TRBV20-1
cdr3_aa: CSASRELPSSYEQYF
cdr3_nt: TGCAGTGCTAGTAGGGAGCTACCGAGCTCCTACGAGCAGTACTTC

d_call: TRBD1
clone_size: .
j_call: TRBJ1-2
v_call: TRBV7-9
cdr3_aa: CASSLVGQGGHGYTF
cdr3_nt: TGTGCCAGCAGCTTAGTTGGACAGGGGGGCCATGGCTACACCTTC

d_call: .
clone_size: .
j_call: TRBJ1-4
v_call: TRBV5-5
cdr3_aa: CASSSGGAWDEKLFF
cdr3_nt: TGTGCCAGCAGCTCGGGGGGCGCCTGGGATGAAAAACTGTTTTTT

d_call: TRBD1
clone_size: .
j_call: TRBJ1-4
v_call: TRBV4-1
cdr3_aa: CASSQRQGRGNNEKLFF
cdr3_nt: TGCGCCAGCAGCCAAAGACAGGGCAGGGGAAATAATGAAAAACTGTTTTTT

d_call: TRBD2
clone_size: .
j_call: TRBJ2-1
v_call: TRBV7-6
cdr3_aa: CASSLSLAGGYNEQFF
cdr3_nt: TGTGCCAGCAGCCTCAGTTTGGCGGGAGGTTACAATGAGCAGTTCTTC

d_call: .
clone_size: .
j_call: TRBJ2-1
v_call: TRBV9
cdr3_aa: CASRGGGIEQFF
cdr3_nt: TGTGCCAGCAGAGGAGGAGGAATTGAGCAGTTCTTC

d_call: TRBD1
clone_size: .
j_call: TRBJ2-5
v_call: TRBV5-1
cdr3_aa: CASSLTGGMETQYF
cdr3_nt: TGCGCCAGCAGCTTAACAGGGGGCATGGAGACCCAGTACTTC